The T cell receptor (beta chain) under discussion was sequenced for a study of PD-1 blockade in classical Hodgkin lymphoma. The table came from immunoSEQ multiplex PCR; TCRdb's copy has only in-frame clones and leaves some out. The sample consists of tens of thousands of clones, roughly 90% of them appearing once. The CDR3 is 18 residues long. Per the germline V gene, CDR1 is SGDLS and CDR2 is YYNGEE. Trimming took 0 bases from V and 3 from J, leaving 18 bases between them. Study-wide results and limits: Whatever underlies the repertoire differences (possibly disease activity or prior therapy) remains undefined. TCR diversity at baseline was reported to be reduced in newly diagnosed patients relative to healthy donors.

All trial patients relapsed after autologous stem cell transplantation. Responses achieved at best were complete response, partial response or progressive disease. Concerning this clone itself: Its target is not known.

The origin of this receptor is a human donor with classical Hodgkin lymphoma. The chain combines TRBV9 with TRBJ2-2; weak D call: TRBD2 (6 bases). The sample here was peripheral blood mononuclear cells (PBMCs), taken at baseline. CDR3 amino acids: CASSVGPSGVRDTGELFF. CDR3 coding DNA: TGTGCCAGCAGCGTAGGCCCCTCGGGAGTTCGAGACACCGGGGAGCTGTTTTTT.